Below are 9 T cell receptor beta chains sequenced from a single sample in a study of blood T cell repertoires in COVID-19 (dated by TCRdb to 2020 to 2022). Libraries were constructed by the immunoSEQ multiplex PCR assay. TCRdb retrieved this table from immuneACCESS and kept in-frame rearrangements only. Not all clones are present; in checked studies, unresolved V genes account for under half, and no reason is known for the remainder. The sample contains tens of thousands of clones, around 76% of them found a single time. The ten largest account for about 50% of the sample. The sequenced sample was peripheral blood. These receptor sequences come from a woman of 80 years or more with acute or convalescent COVID-19.

This chain joins TRBV30 and TRBJ2-3, with TRBD2 as a possible D gene (6 bases). Germline V gene lookup returns CDR1 GTSNPN and CDR2 SVGIG (reference sequence). This CDR3 region has 17 residues. Trimming shortened V by 1 base and J by 0 bases, and 17 bases separated the two germline ends. DNA of the CDR3: TGTGCCTGGAGTGCCCCGGGACTCCCATCTAGCACAGATACGCAGTATTTT. Translated, it gives CAWSAPGLPSSTDTQYF.

The rearrangement uses TRBV11-3 and TRBJ1-1; D remains ambiguous. The CDR3 extends over 13 amino acids. CDR1 and CDR2 from the germline V gene are SGHNT and YENEEA. Trimming removed 5 bases from V and 5 bases from J, with 12 bases in between. CDR3 loop: CASSPRGSTEAFF. CDR3 in DNA: TGTGCCAGCAGCCCTAGAGGGTCGACTGAAGCTTTCTTT.

In this sample, this clone turned up once. The V and J genes are TRBV7-9 and TRBJ2-1, with TRBD2 matching over 15 bases. The germline V gene has CDR1 SEHNR and CDR2 FQNEAQ (reference sequence). The CDR3 sequence is 19 residues long. The ends lost 5 bases at V and 0 bases at J; junction bases unmatched: 8. The CDR3: CASSRTRTSGRGSYNEQFF. CDR3 nucleotides: TGTGCCAGCAGCCGAACTCGGACTAGCGGGAGGGGCTCCTACAATGAGCAGTTCTTC.

This clone was seen just once. The V and J genes are TRBV5-5 and TRBJ2-2; tentatively, D is TRBD1 (7 bases). The CDR3 is 20 amino acids. CDR1 and CDR2 (germline): SGHKS, YYEKEE (reference sequence). V shed 0 bases and J shed 5 bases, with 26 bases lying between them. The CDR3 sequence: CASSLAGQGGRRYQTGELFF. CDR3 nucleotides: TGTGCCAGCAGCTTGGCCGGGCAGGGGGGACGTAGGTACCAGACCGGGGAGCTGTTTTTT.

This clone was counted a few times. The chain is built from TRBV24-1 and TRBJ2-2; D perhaps matches TRBD2 (5 bases). V was shortened by 4 bases and J by 4 bases, with 12 bases between the two germline ends. Per germline, CDR1 KGHDR and CDR2 SFDVKD. The CDR3 spans 15 residues. The CDR3 DNA reads as TGTGCCACCAGTGAGTGGAGGAATCCCACCGGGGAGCTGTTTTTT. Protein sequence: CATSEWRNPTGELFF.

The V and J genes are TRBV6-6 and TRBJ2-3; D is unresolved. V was shortened by 0 bases and J by 3 bases, with 10 bases between the two germline ends. The CDR3 covers 15 residues. The germline V gene has CDR1 MNHNY and CDR2 SVGAGI (reference sequence). The CDR3 DNA reads as TGTGCCAGCAGTTACTCGGCTGTGGTGACAGATACGCAGTATTTT. It is translated as CASSYSAVVTDTQYF.

CDR3 DNA: TGTGCCAGCAGTTTGGTCGCGCTGAGTGTTCCCCCTTGGACAGTCTATAGCAATCAGCCCCAGCATTTT. It encodes CASSLVALSVPPWTVYSNQPQHF. This sequence joins TRBV28 and TRBJ1-5, with D tentatively TRBD1 (6 bases). The germline V gene encodes CDR1 MDHEN and CDR2 SYDVKM. Deletions cut 3 bases from V and 0 bases from J, with 33 bases between. The CDR3 totals 23 residues.

The rearrangement uses TRBV30 and TRBJ2-7; 11 bases align to TRBD1. Per germline, CDR1 GTSNPN and CDR2 SVGIG (reference sequence). CDR3 length: 16 amino acids. V gave up 3 bases and J gave up 3 bases; unmatched junction bases: 10. The CDR3 bases are TGTGCCTGGAGGGGCTTAGGGACAGGGGGAATCTACGAGCAGTACTTC. Amino acid sequence: CAWRGLGTGGIYEQYF.

The chain employs TRBV2 and TRBJ1-1, with TRBD1 identical over 8 bases. The CDR3 is 15 amino acids. Germline CDR1 is SNHLY and CDR2 is FYNNEI. Losses at the gene ends were 2 bases for V and 4 bases for J; bases not matched to a gene: 6. CDR3 coding DNA: TGTGCCAGCAGTGAAAACGGACAGGGTGGCACTGAAGCTTTCTTT. This translates into CASSENGQGGTEAFF.